One and the same sample provided the 28 T cell receptor beta chains below, sequenced in a study of beta chain features in type 1 diabetes. TCRB transcripts that were expressed got sequenced, as all of the isolated RNA had been reverse transcribed. Repertoires were generated with immunoSEQ multiplex PCR, while TCRdb's copy carries only in-frame clones and drops some. The sample shows about 330,000 clones, 11% of them seen only once. Sequenced: naive CD4+ T cells from blood. These receptor sequences come from a woman in her twenties or thirties in good health.

The chain couples TRBV23-1 to TRBJ1-5, with TRBD1 matching over 7 bases. TRBV23-1 is noted as an ORF with a role that remains uncertain. CDR3 length: 17 residues. V lost 0 bases, J lost 3 bases, and 8 bases stayed unmatched. The CDR3 DNA sequence: TGCGCCAGCAGTCAATCCCGGCAGGGGGGTTTCAATCAGCCCCAGCATTTT. Residues: CASSQSRQGGFNQPQHF.

The table lists this clone with a few counts. V and J are TRBV5-4 and TRBJ2-1; 8 bases map to TRBD2. With V trimmed by 4 bases and J by 4 bases, 13 bases remained unmatched. The germline gives CDR1 SGHNT, CDR2 YYREEE (reference sequence). There are 17 residues in the CDR3. The CDR3 coding sequence is TGTGCCAGCAGCGGGGGGCGCAGCGGGAGTTCTTACAATGAGCAGTTCTTC. This translates into CASSGGRSGSSYNEQFF.

Only a few counts were recorded for this clone. V gene TRBV11-1 combines with J gene TRBJ2-4; D is perhaps TRBD1 (7 bases). Germline CDR1 is SGHAT and CDR2 is FQDESV (reference sequence). CDR3 length: 16 residues. V gave up 1 base and J gave up 5 bases, with 15 bases separating them. The CDR3 region is CASSLGGGDSQNIQYF. In DNA, the CDR3 is TGTGCCAGCAGCTTAGGGGGCGGGGACAGCCAAAACATTCAGTACTTC.

CDR3 protein: CASSLQGSPGELFF. DNA of the CDR3: TGTGCCAGCAGCTTACAGGGTTCCCCCGGGGAGCTGTTTTTT. V gene TRBV7-9 combines with J gene TRBJ2-2; D is possibly TRBD1 (5 bases). CDR1 and CDR2 from the germline V gene are SEHNR and FQNEAQ (reference sequence). V was trimmed by 2 bases and J by 6 bases, leaving 10 bases between them. CDR3 length: 14 residues.

This chain links TRBV2 with TRBJ2-7, with 7 bases fitting TRBD1. The CDR3 loop spans 13 amino acids. CDR1 and CDR2 from the germline V gene are SNHLY and FYNNEI. The ends lost 8 bases at V and 1 base at J; junction bases unmatched: 5. The CDR3 loop is CASRQGKSYEQYF. Here the CDR3 DNA reads TGTGCCAGCCGACAGGGAAAGTCCTACGAGCAGTACTTC.

V and J are TRBV9 and TRBJ1-3; D is perhaps TRBD1 (6 bases). The V gene lost 3 bases and the J gene lost 3 bases, with 16 bases spanning the gap. Germline CDR1 is SGDLS and CDR2 is YYNGEE. The CDR3 length is 16 residues. CDR3 protein: CASSDRMTGYGNTIYF. The CDR3 DNA is TGTGCCAGCAGCGACAGAATGACAGGATATGGAAACACCATATATTTT. Drawing the rest from reference TRBV9 and TRBJ1-3, the complete variable domain is DSGVTQTPKHLITATGQRVTLRCSPRSGDLSVYWYQQSLDQGLQFLIQYYNGEERAKGNILERFSAQQFPDLHSELNLSSLELGDSALYFCASSDRMTGYGNTIYFGEGSWLTVV.

This clone was seen only a few times. The V call is TRBV7-2, the J call TRBJ1-4; 8 bases fit TRBD1. The V gene end was trimmed by 7 bases and the J gene end by 3 bases; junction bases not matched to a gene: 4. CDR3 length: 14 residues. Germline CDR1 is SGHTA and CDR2 is FQGNSA. The CDR3 loop reads CASTRTGPNEKLFF. CDR3 coding DNA: TGTGCCAGCACCAGGACAGGGCCTAATGAAAAACTGTTTTTT.

The sample holds a few counts of this clone. J is TRBJ2-5 and V is TRBV9; D is perhaps TRBD1 (5 bases). The germline CDR1 and CDR2 sequences are SGDLS and YYNGEE. The CDR3 has 16 residues. V was pared by 5 bases and J by 1 base, with 18 bases between. The DNA for the CDR3 is TGTGCCAGCAGTGATTTCGATACCAGGGTCCAAGAGACCCAGTACTTC. Translating gives CASSDFDTRVQETQYF. Supplemented by reference TRBV9 and TRBJ2-5, the full variable domain reads DSGVTQTPKHLITATGQRVTLRCSPRSGDLSVYWYQQSLDQGLQFLIQYYNGEERAKGNILERFSAQQFPDLHSELNLSSLELGDSALYFCASSDFDTRVQETQYFGPGTRLLVL.

This clone came up a few times. The CDR3 protein is CASRLGTVDEKLFF. In DNA form, the CDR3 reads TGTGCCAGCAGGCTCGGGACAGTAGACGAAAAACTGTTTTTT. The chain combines TRBV2 with TRBJ1-4; TRBD1 matches at 7 bases. V lost 6 bases, J lost 8 bases, and 9 bases stayed unmatched. The CDR3 consists of 14 residues. Germline values: CDR1 SNHLY, CDR2 FYNNEI. Combining the CDR3 with reference TRBV2 and TRBJ1-4 gives the whole variable domain EPEVTQTPSHQVTQMGQEVILRCVPISNHLYFYWYRQILGQKVEFLVSFYNNEISEKSEIFDDQFSVERPDGSNFTLKIRSTKLEDSAMYFCASRLGTVDEKLFFGSGTQLSVL.

In this sample, this clone turned up a few times. The genes are TRBV30 and TRBJ2-7; the match to TRBD1 covers 9 bases. Germline V CDR1 and CDR2: GTSNPN, SVGIG (reference sequence). Unmatched junction bases numbered 4, after V lost 5 bases and J lost 2 bases. The CDR3 totals 13 residues. The CDR3: CAWDRQGAYEQYF. CDR3 sequence (DNA): TGTGCCTGGGACCGACAGGGGGCCTACGAGCAGTACTTC.

V usage is TRBV7-8 and J usage is TRBJ2-1; possibly TRBD1 for D (6 bases). Trimming removed 4 bases at V and 8 bases at J, with 15 bases between. This CDR3 comprises 14 residues. Per germline, CDR1 SGHVS and CDR2 FQNEAQ. The CDR3 protein is CASSSQDRTDEQFF. In DNA, the CDR3 is TGTGCCAGCAGCTCCCAAGACAGGACCGATGAGCAGTTCTTC.

This clone showed up just a few times. The rearrangement links TRBV4-2 to TRBJ1-4; no clear D gene. The CDR3 is made up of 15 amino acids. V shed 0 bases and J shed 2 bases, with 7 bases lying between them. Germline loops: CDR1 LGHNA, CDR2 YNFKEQ. The CDR3 DNA reads TGTGCCAGCAGCCAAGATTTCCAGACTAATGAAAAACTGTTTTTT. Its translation: CASSQDFQTNEKLFF.

The V call is TRBV27, the J call TRBJ2-7; D may be TRBD1 (5 bases). Trimming took 4 bases from V and 4 from J, leaving 14 bases between them. Germline CDR1 reads MNHEY; CDR2 reads SMNVEV (reference sequence). CDR3 length: 14 residues. The CDR3 DNA reads as TGTGCCAGCAGTTCTCTACGTAGGGGATACGAGCAGTACTTC. It is translated as CASSSLRRGYEQYF.

In this sample, this clone turned up a few times. The CDR3 DNA sequence: TGCAGCGTAGAATCCGGGACAGGGTCCGGCTACACCTTC. It is translated as CSVESGTGSGYTF. The chain is built from TRBV29-1 and TRBJ1-2; 9 bases are shared with TRBD1. Per germline, CDR1 SQVTM and CDR2 ANQGSEA. The CDR3 loop spans 13 amino acids. After removal of 6 bases from V and 8 bases from J, the junction contained 10 bases not matched to a gene.

This clone was observed a handful of times. This chain uses TRBV30 with TRBJ1-2; D may be TRBD1 (5 bases). The V end lost 0 bases, the J end lost 3 bases, and 11 bases lay between the germline ends. CDR1 is GTSNPN and CDR2 is SVGIG in the germline V gene (reference sequence). CDR3 length: 14 residues. The CDR3 bases are TGTGCCTGGAGTGTTGACAGCGCTTACTATGGCTACACCTTC. The encoded protein is CAWSVDSAYYGYTF.

The V and J genes are TRBV18 and TRBJ2-2, with 15 bases lining up with TRBD2. This CDR3 region has 17 residues. Germline trimming cut 0 bases from V and 5 bases from J; bases unmatched to any gene: 1. Germline V gene sequence: CDR1 KGHSH, CDR2 LQKENI. Here the CDR3 DNA reads TGTGCCAGCTCACCACCGGGACTAGCGGGAGGTACCGGGGAGCTGTTTTTT. The encoded protein is CASSPPGLAGGTGELFF.

In this sample, this clone turned up a few times. The rearrangement joins TRBV28 to TRBJ1-3; no firm D call. The V end lost 6 bases, the J end lost 4 bases, and 7 bases lay between the germline ends. The CDR3 contains 12 residues. Germline values: CDR1 MDHEN, CDR2 SYDVKM. CDR3 DNA sequence: TGTGCCAGCAGCCCGCGCGGAAACACCATATATTTT. Translation: CASSPRGNTIYF.

This clone has only a few counts. The V gene is TRBV11-2, the J gene TRBJ2-5; D remains ambiguous. Germline V gives CDR1 SGHAT, CDR2 FQNNGV. The CDR3 is 12 amino acids. The V gene lost 3 bases and the J gene lost 5 bases, with 7 bases spanning the gap. Here the CDR3 DNA reads TGTGCCAGCAGCTTCAACGCGGAGACCCAGTACTTC. Translated, it gives CASSFNAETQYF.

This chain joins TRBV30 and TRBJ2-1; the D gene is possibly TRBD2 (6 bases). Trimming shortened V by 5 bases and J by 2 bases, and 13 bases separated the two germline ends. This CDR3 region has 14 residues. CDR1 and CDR2 from the germline V gene are GTSNPN and SVGIG (reference sequence). CDR3 nucleotide sequence: TGTGCCTGGGGGGGGAGAGGGACCTACAATGAGCAGTTCTTC. Encoded protein: CAWGGRGTYNEQFF. Looking up the rest from reference TRBV30 and TRBJ2-1 gives the full variable domain: SQTIHQWPATLVQPVGSPLSLECTVEGTSNPNLYWYRQAAGRGLQLLFYSVGIGQISSEVPQNLSASRPQDRQFILSSKKLLLSDSGFYLCAWGGRGTYNEQFFGPGTRLTVL.

This sequence joins TRBV30 and TRBJ1-2, with 10 bases that match TRBD1. Germline V gene data show CDR1 as GTSNPN and CDR2 as SVGIG (reference sequence). This CDR3 has 14 amino acids. V gave up 5 bases and J gave up 5 bases; unmatched junction bases: 8. The CDR3: CAWLRDRGYYGYTF. In DNA form, the CDR3 reads TGTGCCTGGCTCCGGGACAGGGGTTATTATGGCTACACCTTC.

This chain joins TRBV7-9 and TRBJ2-3; 8 bases fit TRBD2. In germline, CDR1 is SEHNR, CDR2 FQNEAQ (reference sequence). CDR3 length: 17 amino acids. V was pared by 4 bases and J by 0 bases, with 9 bases of the junction left unmatched. The CDR3: CASSSLLAAASTDTQYF. The CDR3 bases are TGTGCCAGCAGCTCCCTACTAGCGGCTGCTAGCACAGATACGCAGTATTTT.

The rearrangement links TRBV7-3 to TRBJ2-2; D is ambiguous. Germline V gene sequence: CDR1 SGHTA, CDR2 FQGTGA. Trimming took off 5 bases at V and 0 bases at J, with 10 bases between the two ends. This CDR3 has 15 amino acids. CDR3 protein: CASSQYPSNTGELFF. The CDR3 DNA follows: TGTGCCAGCAGCCAGTATCCATCGAACACCGGGGAGCTGTTTTTT.

This clone was seen more than once but under ten times. The chain has TRBV9 and TRBJ2-1, with 8 positions matching TRBD1. V was pared by 0 bases and J by 7 bases, with 6 bases of the junction left unmatched. Per the germline V gene, CDR1 is SGDLS and CDR2 is YYNGEE. This CDR3 spans 15 amino acids. The CDR3 DNA reads as TGTGCCAGCAGCGTAGACCTGGACAGGGTAAATGAGCAGTTCTTC. The encoded protein is CASSVDLDRVNEQFF.

This clone was observed a few times. The chain links TRBV29-1 to TRBJ2-7; no definite D call. Germline loops: CDR1 SQVTM, CDR2 ANQGSEA. The CDR3 runs 12 residues. V lost 4 bases, J lost 0 bases, and 7 bases lay in between. The DNA of the CDR3 is TGCAGCGTTGGGGCAGCCTCCTACGAGCAGTACTTC. Residues: CSVGAASYEQYF.

This clone was observed a few times. The chain employs TRBV28 and TRBJ2-7, with D possibly matching TRBD2 (5 bases). In germline, CDR1 is MDHEN, CDR2 SYDVKM. With 2 bases removed from V and 6 bases from J, the gap between germline ends came to 17 bases. The CDR3 has 15 amino acids. The DNA for the CDR3 is TGTGCCAGCAGTTTAGGGAGATCAGGTGCGCGCGAGCAGTACTTC. Protein sequence: CASSLGRSGAREQYF.

The chain is built from TRBV6-6 and TRBJ1-2, with 9 bases matching TRBD1. Per the germline V gene, CDR1 is MNHNY and CDR2 is SVGAGI (reference sequence). The J segment lost 0 bases and the V segment lost 6 bases, leaving 5 bases of the junction unmatched. This CDR3 spans 15 amino acids. Here the CDR3 DNA reads TGTGCCAGCAGCCCCGGACAGGGGACTAACTATGGCTACACCTTC. Residues: CASSPGQGTNYGYTF.

This clone was observed a handful of times. J is TRBJ2-2 and V is TRBV4-2; 7 bases agree with TRBD1. V trimming: 7 bases; J trimming: 3 bases; junction bases outside the gene matches: 5. Germline V gene lookup returns CDR1 LGHNA and CDR2 YNFKEQ. The CDR3 has 14 residues. The CDR3 spells CASMQQGHTGELFF. Here the CDR3 DNA reads TGTGCCAGCATGCAACAGGGGCACACCGGGGAGCTGTTTTTT.

The gene calls are TRBV2 and TRBJ1-1, with TRBD1 as a possible D gene (6 bases). V lost 7 bases and J lost 1, with 19 bases in between. The length of the CDR3 is 16 residues. CDR1 SNHLY and CDR2 FYNNEI come from the germline V gene. The CDR3 bases are TGTGCCAGCACGATCAAACCACAGGGATCGAACACTGAAGCTTTCTTT. It is translated as CASTIKPQGSNTEAFF. Using reference TRBV2 and TRBJ1-1 for the parts outside the CDR3, the full variable domain is EPEVTQTPSHQVTQMGQEVILRCVPISNHLYFYWYRQILGQKVEFLVSFYNNEISEKSEIFDDQFSVERPDGSNFTLKIRSTKLEDSAMYFCASTIKPQGSNTEAFFGQGTRLTVV.